The source of this T cell receptor beta chain is a study of blood T cell repertoires in COVID-19. Study information: The samples span acute and convalescent COVID-19 from the United States, Italy and Spain. In each case, the material was cDNA or gDNA derived from T cells, B-cell-depleted T cells, or PBMCs.

In the original workflow: Researchers report that nucleated cell counts were estimated from reference gene primer amplification. Using immunoSEQ multiplex PCR, the repertoire was profiled, and TCRdb retains in-frame clones only, with some absent. V and J calls and clone size are copied from that table; D and trimming were computed from the DNA. The sample includes some 80,000 clones, 80% to 90% of them seen just once. Recruited during active infection, patients (from Seattle) were subsequently followed longitudinally. The CDR3 contains 15 residues. V was cut by 4 bases and J by 0 bases, with 14 bases left in between. Germline-derived CDR1 and CDR2 are SGHNT and YYREEE (reference sequence). A single count supports this clone.

The chain recombines TRBV5-4 with TRBJ2-7; D call uncertain. This TCR was sampled from a man aged 55 to 70 with COVID-19, enrolled during active disease. Sequencing input: peripheral blood. The CDR3 loop is CASSRETQSSYEQYF. The CDR3 nucleotides are TGTGCCAGCAGCAGAGAGACTCAAAGCTCCTACGAGCAGTACTTC.